The 7 T cell receptor beta chains below all came from one sample that was sequenced in a study of T cell repertoires in cytomegalovirus infection (dated by TCRdb to about 2019). The data were produced on an Illumina HiSeq 1500. TCRdb reprocessed the public reads (quality trimming at Q25 with fastp, clone calling with MiXCR) and kept in-frame beta chains. Each entry merges the rows of one CDR3 protein and shows their most common DNA and genes. For this sample there are 300,000 or so distinct CDR3 sequences; around 25% appear just once. The top ten constitute approximately 15% of the sample. Sequencing was performed on PBMCs. The origin of the receptors is a human donor in good health (CMV status not recorded). Some clones in this sample may be carry-over from other donors' samples.

In its sample, this clonotype was seen a few times. The chain uses TRBV29-1 and TRBJ2-7; TRBD1 agrees at 10 bases. The ends lost 4 bases at V and 4 bases at J; junction bases unmatched: 10. CDR3 size: 15 residues. CDR1 and CDR2 from the germline V gene are SQVTM and ANQGSEA. The CDR3 loop is CSVGRDRGTRYEQYF. The CDR3 DNA follows: TGCAGCGTTGGCCGGGACAGGGGAACTCGGTACGAGCAGTACTTC.

This clonotype has at least ten counts. The chain uses TRBV7-8 and TRBJ2-1; 7 bases are a match to TRBD2. J was trimmed by 4 bases and V by 6 bases; bases with no gene match: 9. The germline V gene has CDR1 SGHVS and CDR2 FQNEAQ. The CDR3 has 15 amino acids. CDR3 DNA sequence: TGTGCCAGCAGTTTGCGGGAGCCCCCTTACAATGAGCAGTTCTTC. This encodes CASSLREPPYNEQFF.

This clonotype was recorded a few times. This rearrangement joins TRBV20-1 to TRBJ1-2; the D gene is possibly TRBD1 (5 bases). The CDR3 is 14 residues long. CDR1 and CDR2 (germline): DFQATT, SNEGSKA (reference sequence). The ends were cut back, 1 base at V and 4 bases at J, with 13 bases in the middle. The CDR3 spells CSARVQGAAYGYTF. CDR3 nucleotide sequence: TGCAGTGCTAGAGTTCAAGGGGCAGCCTATGGCTACACCTTC.

The sample holds a few counts of this clonotype. The chain carries TRBV11-3 and TRBJ2-1; D gene ambiguous. V lost 2 bases to trimming and J lost 5 bases, with 7 bases between them. This CDR3 is 13 amino acids long. Germline CDR1 reads SGHNT; CDR2 reads YENEEA. Here the CDR3 reads CASSLRRNNEQFF. The CDR3 DNA is TGTGCCAGCAGCTTACGGCGTAACAATGAGCAGTTCTTC. The full variable domain, completed using reference TRBV11-3 and TRBJ2-1, is EAGVVQSPRYKIIEKKQPVAFWCNPISGHNTLYWYLQNLGQGPELLIRYENEEAVDDSQLPKDRFSAERLKGVDSTLKIQPAELGDSAVYLCASSLRRNNEQFFGPGTRLTVL.

Only a few counts were recorded for this clonotype. The chain combines TRBV7-9 with TRBJ2-3, with 8 bases lining up with TRBD1. The V gene end was trimmed by 7 bases and the J gene end by 0 bases; junction bases not matched to a gene: 9. Germline V gene lookup returns CDR1 SEHNR and CDR2 FQNEAQ (reference sequence). The CDR3 is 16 amino acids. The DNA of the CDR3 is TGTGCCAGCAACACCGGTTGGGACAGGAGCACAGATACGCAGTATTTT. Its translation: CASNTGWDRSTDTQYF. Combining the CDR3 with reference TRBV7-9 and TRBJ2-3 gives the whole variable domain DTGVSQNPRHKITKRGQNVTFRCDPISEHNRLYWYRQTLGQGPEFLTYFQNEAQLEKSRLLSDRFSAERPKGSFSTLEIQRTEQGDSAMYLCASNTGWDRSTDTQYFGPGTRLTVL.

The V call is TRBV19, the J call TRBJ2-6; the D call may be TRBD1 or TRBD2 (5 bases each). The germline CDR1 and CDR2 sequences are LNHDA and SQIVND (reference sequence). V lost 5 bases and J lost 2, with 10 bases in between. The CDR3 runs 15 residues. CDR3 nucleotides: TGTGCCAGTAGTGGGACCGAAGCTGGGGCCAACGTCCTGACTTTC. Translated: CASSGTEAGANVLTF.

V is TRBV7-6 and J is TRBJ1-1; D call uncertain. The length of the CDR3 is 14 residues. Deletions cut 1 base from V and 0 bases from J, with 6 bases between. Per the germline V gene, CDR1 is SGHVS and CDR2 is FNYEAQ. The CDR3 DNA reads TGTGCCAGCAGCTTAGGGGTCCTGAACACTGAAGCTTTCTTT. This gives the protein CASSLGVLNTEAFF.